The 14 T cell receptor beta chains listed next were all sequenced from one sample in a study of beta chain features in type 1 diabetes. For these TCRs, the target antigens are not known. Investigators reverse transcribed all isolated RNA, so they sequenced expressed TCRB transcripts. Some clones are missing from TCRdb's copy, which holds only in-frame ones; the method was immunoSEQ multiplex PCR. The sample yields hundreds of thousands of clones, around 15% seen once. Study-wide findings and caveats: TCRB CDR3s were moderately but significantly shorter in Type 1 diabetes patients in all four CD4+ subsets.

Sequenced material: naive CD4+ T cells from blood. Receptors originate from a man between 18 and 35 years old with type 1 diabetes.

This clone was detected a few times. The chain has TRBV6-1 and TRBJ2-3, with D possibly matching TRBD1 (6 bases). This CDR3 has 12 amino acids. The germline V gene has CDR1 MNHNS and CDR2 SASEGT. Trimming shortened V by 6 bases and J by 13 bases, and 17 bases separated the two germline ends. The CDR3, as DNA: TGTGCCAGCAGCCAAAGCGACAGGCTTAAGTATTTT. Its protein is CASSQSDRLKYF.

Only a few counts were recorded for this clone. The CDR3 is CASRVVGSLRNEQFF. CDR3 coding DNA: TGTGCCAGCAGAGTGGTGGGGAGCCTGAGGAATGAGCAGTTCTTC. This sequence joins TRBV11-2 and TRBJ2-1, with D perhaps TRBD2 (5 bases). The CDR3 spans 15 residues. V lost 6 bases, J lost 7 bases, and 19 bases lay in between. CDR1 SGHAT and CDR2 FQNNGV come from the germline V gene.

The chain carries TRBV27 and TRBJ1-2; tentatively, D is TRBD1 (6 bases). V dropped 4 bases and J dropped 2 bases, with 14 bases sitting between them. This CDR3 has 15 amino acids. The V gene's germline CDR1 is MNHEY and CDR2 SMNVEV (reference sequence). The CDR3 is CASSSETQGNYGYTF. DNA of the CDR3: TGTGCCAGCAGTTCTGAAACTCAGGGGAACTATGGCTACACCTTC.

This clone was picked up a small number of times. The chain has TRBV2 and TRBJ1-2; 10 bases agree with TRBD1. Germline values: CDR1 SNHLY, CDR2 FYNNEI. Germline trimming cut 3 bases from V and 4 bases from J; bases unmatched to any gene: 2. This CDR3 comprises 14 residues. As DNA, the CDR3 is TGTGCCAGCAGTGACGGGACAGGGGTCTATGGCTACACCTTC. It translates to CASSDGTGVYGYTF.

With regard to this clone: This sample also contains other DNA sequences that code for the same CDR3. V is TRBV28 and J is TRBJ2-3; D not resolved. Per the germline V gene, CDR1 is MDHEN and CDR2 is SYDVKM. V lost 6 bases, J lost 2 bases, and 6 bases lay in between. The CDR3 has 12 amino acids. CDR3: CASSQSTDTQYF. In DNA, the CDR3 is TGTGCCAGCAGCCAGTCCACAGATACGCAGTATTTT.

The J gene is TRBJ2-1, the V gene TRBV18; D remains ambiguous. The CDR3 has 13 residues. CDR1 and CDR2 (germline): KGHSH, LQKENI. Trimming left V 2 bases short and J 7 bases short, with 9 bases between. The CDR3 loop is CASSPGRTNEQFF. The CDR3, as DNA: TGTGCCAGCTCACCAGGCCGCACGAATGAGCAGTTCTTC.

This rearrangement joins TRBV6-1 to TRBJ1-2; D gene uncertain. Germline V gene sequence: CDR1 MNHNS, CDR2 SASEGT. This CDR3 is built from 14 residues. The V end was cut by 2 bases, the J end by 7 bases, with 14 bases between. For the CDR3, the DNA is TGTGCCAGCAGTGAAAGGGAGGTGTTTGGTGGCTACACCTTC. Protein product: CASSEREVFGGYTF.

The gene calls are TRBV15 and TRBJ2-5; the match to TRBD1 covers 11 bases. The closer fit of TRBJ2-7 to the DNA end suggests the J call may be wrong. The CDR3 contains 16 residues. Germline V gene data show CDR1 as LNHNV and CDR2 as YYDKDF (reference sequence). The DNA of the CDR3 is TGTGCCACCAGCAGAGCCCGGGACAGGGGGAACTACGAGCAGTACTTC. Its translation is CATSRARDRGNYEQYF.

As for this clone: One end of the junction does not line up with germline, which may come from a read error. This chain links TRBV6-6 with TRBJ2-7; the match to TRBD1 covers 7 bases. The CDR3 is 11 amino acids. Germline values: CDR1 MNHNY, CDR2 SVGAGI (reference sequence). As DNA, the CDR3 is TGCGCAGGGGGAAGCTCCTACGAGCAGTACTTC. This encodes CAGGSSYEQYF.

The CDR3, as DNA: TGTGCCTGGGCAGCCTATCGGGGGCCTACCCCTACACCCCTCCACTTT. Encoded protein: CAWAAYRGPTPTPLHF. This chain joins TRBV30 and TRBJ1-6; TRBD1 might be the D (6 bases). V was pared by 5 bases and J by 11 bases, with 25 bases between. CDR1 GTSNPN and CDR2 SVGIG come from the germline V gene (reference sequence). CDR3 length: 16 amino acids.

This clone appeared a few times. V usage is TRBV19 and J usage is TRBJ2-6; TRBD1 is a possible D gene (5 bases). Trimming stripped 4 bases from V and 2 bases from J, with 15 bases between. Looked up from germline, CDR1 is LNHDA and CDR2 is SQIVND (reference sequence). CDR3 length equals 17 residues. The CDR3 is CASSNPGMGTGANVLTF. The DNA of the CDR3 is TGTGCCAGTAGTAACCCAGGGATGGGAACTGGGGCCAACGTCCTGACTTTC.

This clone has a handful of counts. The chain is built from TRBV9 and TRBJ1-1; perhaps TRBD1 as D (5 bases). Trimming took 7 bases from V and 1 from J, leaving 17 bases between them. The CDR3 totals 15 residues. CDR1 is SGDLS, CDR2 YYNGEE, per germline. CDR3 loop: CASGPGRWGNTEAFF. The CDR3 DNA reads as TGTGCCAGCGGCCCGGGACGGTGGGGGAACACTGAAGCTTTCTTT.

This clone was seen a handful of times. The gene calls are TRBV14 and TRBJ2-1, with 10 nucleotides matching TRBD2. The trim removed 5 bases at V and 4 bases at J, leaving 5 bases unmatched. Germline loops: CDR1 SGHDN, CDR2 FVKESK. The CDR3 extends over 15 amino acids. CDR3 nucleotide sequence: TGTGCCAGCAGCTCGCTAGCGGGGGCTTACAATGAGCAGTTCTTC. Protein: CASSSLAGAYNEQFF.

Points on this clone: Other DNA sequences in this sample translate to the same CDR3. The chain has TRBV5-4 and TRBJ2-5; 9 nucleotides align to TRBD1. The CDR3 runs 13 residues. V shed 4 bases and J 4 bases; nucleotides not matched to a gene: 2. Per germline, CDR1 SGHNT and CDR2 YYREEE (reference sequence). Here the CDR3 DNA reads TGTGCCAGCAGCCTGGACAGGGGAGAGACCCAGTACTTC. This encodes CASSLDRGETQYF.